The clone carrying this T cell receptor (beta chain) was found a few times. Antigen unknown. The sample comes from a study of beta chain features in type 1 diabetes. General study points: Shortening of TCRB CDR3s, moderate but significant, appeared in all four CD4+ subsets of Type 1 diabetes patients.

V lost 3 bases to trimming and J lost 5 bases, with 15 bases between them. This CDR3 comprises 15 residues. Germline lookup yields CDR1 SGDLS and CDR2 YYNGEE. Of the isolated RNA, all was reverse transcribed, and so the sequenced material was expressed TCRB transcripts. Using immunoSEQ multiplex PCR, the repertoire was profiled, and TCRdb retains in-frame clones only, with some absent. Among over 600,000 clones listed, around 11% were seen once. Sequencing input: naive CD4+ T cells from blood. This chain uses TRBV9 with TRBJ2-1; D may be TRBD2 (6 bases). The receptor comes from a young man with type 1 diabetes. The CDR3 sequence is CASSAPGLSNNEQFF. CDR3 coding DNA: TGTGCCAGCAGCGCCCCGGGACTGTCTAACAATGAGCAGTTCTTC. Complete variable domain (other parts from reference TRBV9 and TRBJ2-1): DSGVTQTPKHLITATGQRVTLRCSPRSGDLSVYWYQQSLDQGLQFLIQYYNGEERAKGNILERFSAQQFPDLHSELNLSSLELGDSALYFCASSAPGLSNNEQFFGPGTRLTVL.